Below are 10 T cell receptor beta chains sequenced from a single sample in a study of CD8 T cells in ankylosing spondylitis. Study conclusions and caveats: What appeared characteristic of ankylosing spondylitis blood was a TCR beta motif of eight highly homologous variants.

No antigen has been identified for these receptors. MiXCR, run by TCRdb on the 5' RACE reads, gives a single entry per CDR3 protein. The profile shows some 840,000 distinct CDR3 sequences, 10% to 15% of them singletons. Sequencing was performed on blood, either unsorted or a sorted T cell fraction (not recorded which). All receptors come from a male donor with ankylosing spondylitis.

In its sample, this clonotype was seen a few times. CDR3 sequence: CSARYRVVYGYTF. In nucleotides, the CDR3 is TGCAGTGCTAGATACAGGGTAGTCTATGGCTACACCTTC. The rearrangement links TRBV20-1 to TRBJ1-2, with a weak D call TRBD1 (6 bases). V was pared by 2 bases and J by 4 bases, with 11 bases between. CDR1 is DFQATT and CDR2 is SNEGSKA in the germline V gene (reference sequence). This CDR3 has 13 residues.

CDR3 sequence: CASSPRLAVTYEQYF. DNA for the CDR3: TGTGCCAGCAGCCCCCGCCTAGCGGTAACCTACGAGCAGTACTTC. The chain combines TRBV7-2 with TRBJ2-7, with 7 bases matching TRBD2. CDR1 is SGHTA, CDR2 FQGNSA, per germline. The trim removed 5 bases at V and 2 bases at J, leaving 9 bases unmatched. This CDR3 is 15 amino acids long.

This clonotype occurred many times. This chain connects TRBV7-2 to TRBJ1-3; 8 positions match TRBD1. The CDR3 covers 17 residues. The junction had 8 bases not matched to a gene; V was cut back by 4 bases and J by 0 bases. Germline lookup yields CDR1 SGHTA and CDR2 FQGNSA. This CDR3 reads CASSSRDRFYSGNTIYF. CDR3 bases: TGTGCCAGCAGCTCCCGGGACAGGTTCTACTCTGGAAACACCATATATTTT.

The table lists this clonotype with a few counts. CDR3 sequence reads: CASSTDSFSYNEQFF. CDR3 DNA: TGTGCCAGCTCAACGGACAGTTTCTCCTACAATGAGCAGTTCTTC. The V gene is TRBV18, the J gene TRBJ2-1; perhaps TRBD1 as D (6 bases). This CDR3 is 15 amino acids long. Germline lookup yields CDR1 KGHSH and CDR2 LQKENI. Trimming left V 5 bases short and J 0 bases short, with 11 bases between.

The chain is built from TRBV20-1 and TRBJ2-7, with 8 bases lining up with TRBD1. Germline lookup yields CDR1 DFQATT and CDR2 SNEGSKA (reference sequence). The CDR3 runs 13 residues. The V and J ends lost 6 bases and 6 bases, in that order; junction bases with no gene match: 10. The CDR3 DNA is TGCAGTGCCATAGGACAGGGTAGGATCGAGCAGTACTTC. Its translation: CSAIGQGRIEQYF.

There are many counts of this clonotype. The chain combines TRBV10-3 with TRBJ1-1, with unresolved D. CDR3 size: 13 residues. The V and J ends lost 2 bases and 7 bases respectively, with 11 bases between them. Germline V gene sequence: CDR1 ENHRY, CDR2 SYGVKD. In DNA form, the CDR3 reads TGTGCCATCAGTGAGATCCCGTGGGGTGAAGCTTTCTTT. This encodes CAISEIPWGEAFF.

The genes are TRBV20-1 and TRBJ1-2; D remains ambiguous. V lost 3 bases, J lost 8 bases, and 13 bases lay in between. The CDR3 runs 12 residues. Germline values: CDR1 DFQATT, CDR2 SNEGSKA (reference sequence). The CDR3 DNA is TGCAGTGCTAGTTACAGCCTTGGGGGCTACACCTTC. Translation gives CSASYSLGGYTF.

The V call is TRBV9, the J call TRBJ1-5; D is perhaps TRBD1 (5 bases). Trimming removed 0 bases from V and 4 bases from J, with 11 bases in between. CDR1 SGDLS and CDR2 YYNGEE come from the germline V gene. The CDR3 is 15 residues long. The CDR3 DNA follows: TGTGCCAGCAGCGTAGATCCGGGGGGAAATCAGCCCCAGCATTTT. It codes for CASSVDPGGNQPQHF.

In its sample, this clonotype was seen once. The rearrangement links TRBV5-4 to TRBJ2-7; TRBD2 agrees at 7 bases. Germline CDR1 SGHNT, CDR2 YYREEE (reference sequence). The CDR3 has 15 residues. The junction had 10 bases not matched to a gene; V was cut back by 5 bases and J by 2 bases. CDR3 DNA: TGTGCCAGCAGTCCGGGCGGGGGTTATACCTACGAGCAGTACTTC. Translation: CASSPGGGYTYEQYF.

The genes are TRBV18 and TRBJ2-7, with TRBD2 as a possible D gene (5 bases). This CDR3 has 12 residues. V lost 4 bases and J lost 7, with 11 bases in between. CDR1 is KGHSH, CDR2 LQKENI, per germline. The CDR3 loop reads CASSLVPGEQYF. CDR3 bases: TGTGCCAGCTCACTCGTACCGGGGGAGCAGTACTTC. The whole variable domain, remainder taken from reference TRBV18 and TRBJ2-7, is NAGVMQNPRHLVRRRGQEARLRCSPMKGHSHVYWYRQLPEEGLKFMVYLQKENIIDESGMPKERFSAEFPKEGPSILRIQQVVRGDSAAYFCASSLVPGEQYFGPGTRLTVT.